The clone carrying this T cell receptor (beta chain) was observed many times. Other nucleotide sequences in the sample specify the same CDR3. This record belongs to a study of blood T cell repertoires in COVID-19. Study summary: Both acute and convalescent COVID-19 samples were obtained from the United States, Italy and Spain.

The ends were cut back, 6 bases at V and 0 bases at J, with 9 bases in the middle. The germline V gene has CDR1 SGHRS and CDR2 YFSETQ. CDR3 length: 13 residues. Ages ranged from about 18 to 89 years, with residence in around 24 US areas. The recovered donors of Cohort 3 showed two negative PCRs, clearance, or symptom resolution. Study processing details: The assay estimated nucleated cells by amplifying reference gene primers. Assay: immunoSEQ multiplex PCR; the TCRdb copy retains only in-frame clones and omits some. D and trimming come from the DNA, and the V and J calls and clone size come from that table. This sample has about 250,000 clones, with roughly 80% found just once.

Source material: PBMCs or T cells enriched from blood (not recorded which). This clonotype was sampled from a man aged 50-60 years who had recovered from COVID-19. This chain links TRBV5-1 with TRBJ1-1; D is unresolved. DNA for the CDR3: TGCGCCAGCACCTCGGAGGTGAACACTGAAGCTTTCTTT. The encoded protein is CASTSEVNTEAFF.